This is a list of T cell receptor beta chains from one sample in a study of blood T cell repertoires in COVID-19. Clones were read by immunoSEQ multiplex PCR, and TCRdb kept only the in-frame ones, dropping some. This sample carries under 300,000 clones, 80% to 90% of them seen once, and the ten largest clones take roughly 3.7%. Source material: peripheral blood. These receptors all come from a woman aged 35 to 49 with acute or convalescent COVID-19. Both conserved end residues are part of each CDR3. Each record gives: D gene, V gene, J gene, clone size, CDR3 protein, CDR3 DNA. A D gene is named only where the DNA matches it firmly. Clone size appears in some rows only: once, few, many, or a class for an expanded clone.

-	TRBV14	TRBJ1-1	-	CASSRGRYTEAFF	TGTGCCAGCAGCCGGGGGCGTTACACTGAAGCTTTCTTT
-	TRBV11-2	TRBJ1-3	-	CASSLVQGISGNTIYF	TGTGCCAGCAGCTTAGTGCAGGGCATCTCTGGAAACACCATATATTTT
TRBD1	TRBV10-3	TRBJ1-1	-	CAIRGQGVTEAFF	TGTGCCATCAGGGGACAGGGAGTAACTGAAGCTTTCTTT
-	TRBV4-1	TRBJ1-1	-	CASRDGGTEAFF	TGCGCCAGCAGGGACGGGGGCACTGAAGCTTTCTTT
TRBD1	TRBV5-1	TRBJ1-4	-	CASSPQGARGEKLFF	TGCGCCAGCAGCCCTCAGGGGGCGCGGGGGGAAAAACTGTTTTTT
-	TRBV6-5	TRBJ2-1	-	CASSYDHSSYNEQFF	TGTGCCAGCAGTTACGACCACAGCTCCTACAATGAGCAGTTCTTC
-	TRBV30	TRBJ1-5	-	CAWELRPGQPQHF	TGTGCCTGGGAACTACGCCCTGGACAGCCCCAGCATTTT
-	TRBV5-4	TRBJ1-1	-	CASSLPGLQGNTEAFF	TGTGCCAGCAGCTTGCCCGGGTTACAGGGGAACACTGAAGCTTTCTTT
-	TRBV30	TRBJ1-2	few	CAWSVGSGHGYTF	TGTGCCTGGAGTGTGGGTTCAGGCCATGGCTACACCTTC
-	TRBV9	TRBJ1-3	few	CASSVPGNTIYF	TGTGCCAGCAGCGTTCCGGGAAACACCATATATTTT
-	TRBV11-2	TRBJ1-2	-	CASSLDFSNSYGYTF	TGTGCCAGCAGCTTAGATTTTTCGAACTCCTATGGCTACACCTTC
-	TRBV19	TRBJ1-2	-	CASSMTRAQGGYTF	TGTGCCAGTAGTATGACCAGGGCTCAAGGTGGCTACACCTTC
TRBD2	TRBV3-1/TRBV3-2	TRBJ2-2	-	CASSQDPWTSGGAYTGELFF	TGTGCCAGCAGCCAAGACCCGTGGACTAGCGGGGGGGCGTATACCGGGGAGCTGTTTTTT
TRBD1	TRBV6-5	TRBJ1-6	-	CASSYQQGAYNSPLHF	TGTGCCAGCAGTTATCAACAGGGGGCCTATAATTCACCCCTCCACTTT
-	TRBV9	TRBJ1-2	-	CASSELTVNYGYTF	TGTGCCAGCAGCGAGCTGACAGTCAACTATGGCTACACCTTC
-	TRBV29-1	TRBJ1-1	-	CSVERRTANTEAFF	TGCAGCGTTGAGAGGAGGACAGCGAACACTGAAGCTTTCTTT
-	TRBV21-1	TRBJ1-6	-	CAITGFSPLHF	TGTGCCATTACAGGGTTTTCACCCCTCCACTTT
-	TRBV6-5	TRBJ1-2	-	CASSYFSRGTTYGYTF	TGTGCCAGCAGTTACTTCTCCCGGGGAACGACCTATGGCTACACCTTC
-	TRBV4-1	TRBJ1-1	-	CASSQEMTANTEAFF	TGCGCCAGCAGCCAAGAAATGACAGCGAACACTGAAGCTTTCTTT
-	TRBV6-5	TRBJ1-1	once	CASSASGITEAFF	TGTGCCAGCAGCGCCTCCGGGATAACTGAAGCTTTCTTT
-	TRBV14	TRBJ1-4	once	CASSQSGNEKLFF	TGTGCCAGCAGCCAGTCGGGTAATGAAAAACTGTTTTTT
TRBD1	TRBV7-3	TRBJ1-1	-	CASSPDRGYTEAFF	TGTGCCAGCAGCCCCGACAGGGGCTACACTGAAGCTTTCTTT
-	TRBV6-5	TRBJ1-2	-	CASSYLNRGGYTF	TGTGCCAGCAGTTACCTCAATCGAGGGGGCTACACCTTC
-	TRBV14	TRBJ2-2	-	CASSQRDKPFYLNTGELFF	TGTGCCAGCAGCCAACGGGACAAACCCTTCTACTTAAACACCGGGGAGCTGTTTTTT
TRBD2	TRBV19	TRBJ2-3	-	CASRTGLAGGRTDTQYF	TGTGCCAGTAGGACGGGACTAGCGGGGGGGCGAACGGATACGCAGTATTTT
-	TRBV14	TRBJ2-3	-	CASSAYRVRTDTQYF	TGTGCCAGCAGCGCGTACAGGGTGAGGACAGATACGCAGTATTTT